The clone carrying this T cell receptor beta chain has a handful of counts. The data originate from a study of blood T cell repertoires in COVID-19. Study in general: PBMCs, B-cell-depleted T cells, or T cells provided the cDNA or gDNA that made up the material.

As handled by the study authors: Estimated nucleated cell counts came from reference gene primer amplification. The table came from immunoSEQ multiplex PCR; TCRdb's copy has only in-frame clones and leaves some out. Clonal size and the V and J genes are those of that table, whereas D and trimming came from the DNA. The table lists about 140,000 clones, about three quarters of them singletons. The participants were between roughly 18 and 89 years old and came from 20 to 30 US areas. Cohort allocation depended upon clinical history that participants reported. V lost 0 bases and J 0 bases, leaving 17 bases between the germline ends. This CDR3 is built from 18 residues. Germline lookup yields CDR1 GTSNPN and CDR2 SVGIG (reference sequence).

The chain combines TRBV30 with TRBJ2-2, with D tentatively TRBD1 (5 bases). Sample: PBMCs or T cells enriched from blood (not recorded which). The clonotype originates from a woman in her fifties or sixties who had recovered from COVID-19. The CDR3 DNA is TGTGCCTGGAGTGTAGGGGTTCACTATTCAACGAACACCGGGGAGCTGTTTTTT. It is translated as CAWSVGVHYSTNTGELFF. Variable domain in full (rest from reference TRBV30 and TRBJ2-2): SQTIHQWPATLVQPVGSPLSLECTVEGTSNPNLYWYRQAAGRGLQLLFYSVGIGQISSEVPQNLSASRPQDRQFILSSKKLLLSDSGFYLCAWSVGVHYSTNTGELFFGEGSRLTVL.